The source of this T cell receptor beta chain is a study of blood T cell repertoires in COVID-19. Study information: Material from acute and convalescent COVID-19 was sourced from the United States, Italy and Spain. The analysed material was cDNA or gDNA that came from T cells, B-cell-depleted T cells, or PBMCs.

Original processing methods: Amplification of reference gene primers was used by the study to estimate nucleated cell counts. Profiled with immunoSEQ multiplex PCR; TCRdb holds only in-frame clones, not every one. V and J calls and clone size are those listed in that table; D and trimming were worked out from the DNA. The data hold 250,000 or so clones, with more than 75% observed a single time. The CDR3 has 15 residues. Germline V gene data show CDR1 as SGHTA and CDR2 as FQGTGA. Trimming cost V 2 bases and J 0 bases; bases outside gene matches: 1. The sequenced sample consisted of peripheral blood. This receptor was obtained from a middle-aged woman who had recovered from COVID-19. The rearrangement joins TRBV7-3 to TRBJ2-1; 7 positions match TRBD2. The CDR3 DNA reads TGTGCCAGCAGCTTAGTAGCGGGCTCCTACAATGAGCAGTTCTTC. Encoded protein: CASSLVAGSYNEQFF. Filled out from reference TRBV7-3 and TRBJ2-1, the complete variable domain reads GAGVSQTPSNKVTEKGKYVELRCDPISGHTALYWYRQSLGQGPEFLIYFQGTGAADDSGLPNDRFFAVRPEGSVSTLKIQRTERGDSAVYLCASSLVAGSYNEQFFGPGTRLTVL.